This T cell receptor beta chain was sequenced during a study of regulatory T cells in long-lasting Graves disease. The CDR3 sequence is 15 residues long. Looked up from germline, CDR1 is KGHDR and CDR2 is SFDVKD. As concerns this clonotype: At one end, the junction sequence differs from germline, possibly due to a read error.

Time point here: newly diagnosed GD, antithyroid drugs for less than 3 months. With RNA extracted from PBMCs as input, the TCR library was made. iRepertoire HTBI primers and Arm-PCR of CDR3 regions built TCR beta libraries. TCRdb fed the multiplex PCR reads into MiXCR, producing one record per CDR3 protein. The data hold a few hundred thousand distinct CDR3 sequences, with 11% to 15% observed a single time. In addition, the sample was reused for a study of T cells in Graves' hyperthyroidism and ophthalmopathy.

The starting material was peripheral blood mononuclear cells (PBMCs), obtained at new diagnosis, from a patient treated with antithyroid drugs. The TCR sequence derives from a woman in her fifties or sixties with Graves disease. J is TRBJ2-1 and V is TRBV24-1; D uncertain. CDR3 bases: TGTACCACCAGTGCTCGTCAAAGCTCCTACAATGAGCAGTTCTTC. Translation: CTTSARQSSYNEQFF.